This TCR beta chain was sequenced for a study of CD8 T cells in Susac syndrome. This CDR3 has 15 amino acids. Looked up from germline, CDR1 is LGHNA and CDR2 is YNFKEQ. V was shortened by 0 bases and J by 7 bases, with 13 bases between the two germline ends. With random hexamers, reverse transcription was performed on roughly 0.45 to 1 ug of RNA. TCRdb independently ran MiXCR on the immunoSEQ multiplex PCR reads; one entry per CDR3 protein. The sample carries under 200,000 distinct CDR3 sequences, around 95% recorded once. The rearrangement uses TRBV4-2 and TRBJ1-5, with D possibly matching TRBD1 (5 bases). The sequence derives from a human donor with Susac syndrome. Sequencing was done on a sample of CD4+ T cells from PBMCs. In nucleotides, the CDR3 is TGTGCCAGCAGCCAAGACGTACCAGGGAAACAGCCCCAGCATTTT. Residues: CASSQDVPGKQPQHF.